This entry lists 27 T cell receptor beta chains sequenced from one sample in a study of technical replicates of blood from several donors. Generated by immunoSEQ multiplex PCR, the TCRdb table keeps only in-frame clones and is missing some. The repertoire holds about 80,000 clones, with approximately 94% as singletons. The sample comprised T cells isolated from PBMCs. The receptors were sampled from a human donor in good health.

This clone was seen only once. The chain is built from TRBV7-7 and TRBJ2-5, with 8 bases lining up with TRBD2. Germline CDR1 reads SSHAT; CDR2 reads FNYEAQ (reference sequence). V trimming: 6 bases; J trimming: 5 bases; junction bases outside the gene matches: 5. CDR3 length: 13 residues. CDR3 in amino acids: CASRSGSAETQYF. The CDR3 coding sequence is TGTGCCAGCAGGAGCGGGAGTGCCGAGACCCAGTACTTC.

J is TRBJ2-3 and V is TRBV7-3; D is undetermined. The germline V gene has CDR1 SGHTA and CDR2 FQGTGA. With 0 bases removed from V and 2 bases from J, the gap between germline ends came to 3 bases. This CDR3 has 13 residues. CDR3 sequence reads: CASSLTHTDTQYF. CDR3 in DNA: TGTGCCAGCAGCTTAACCCACACAGATACGCAGTATTTT.

CDR3 DNA sequence: TGTGCCAGCAGCACCCAGGGGGCTATTGAGCAGTTCTTC. This encodes CASSTQGAIEQFF. The rearrangement joins TRBV9 to TRBJ2-1, with 8 bases aligning to TRBD1. Losses at the gene ends were 4 bases for V and 9 bases for J; bases not matched to a gene: 6. CDR1 is SGDLS and CDR2 is YYNGEE in the germline V gene. The CDR3 runs to 13 residues.

This clone was counted a few times. V gene TRBV7-3 combines with J gene TRBJ2-1; 8 bases map to TRBD2. The CDR3 is made up of 15 amino acids. The ends lost 4 bases at V and 4 bases at J; junction bases unmatched: 6. Per germline, CDR1 SGHTA and CDR2 FQGTGA. Here the CDR3 DNA reads TGTGCCAGCAGCTCAGCGGGAGCGTCGTACAATGAGCAGTTCTTC. Translation: CASSSAGASYNEQFF.

The chain employs TRBV28 and TRBJ1-1; D perhaps matches TRBD1 (5 bases). Deletions cut 3 bases from V and 10 bases from J, with 12 bases between. This CDR3 region has 12 residues. Germline V gene sequence: CDR1 MDHEN, CDR2 SYDVKM. The CDR3 loop is CASSFRQPVAFF. For the CDR3, the DNA is TGTGCCAGCAGTTTCCGACAGCCCGTAGCTTTCTTT.

The gene calls are TRBV19 and TRBJ1-2, with 10 positions matching TRBD1. Germline V gene sequence: CDR1 LNHDA, CDR2 SQIVND (reference sequence). J gave up 3 bases and V 5 bases, and 9 bases lay outside the gene matches. This CDR3 has 16 amino acids. The CDR3 region has the DNA TGTGCCAGTAGTCTCCCCCCCGGGACAGGGGACTATGGCTACACCTTC. It encodes CASSLPPGTGDYGYTF.

The chain links TRBV7-9 to TRBJ2-3; 7 bases map to TRBD1. V gave up 8 bases and J gave up 6 bases; unmatched junction bases: 11. CDR3 length: 14 amino acids. In germline, CDR1 is SEHNR, CDR2 FQNEAQ (reference sequence). The CDR3 DNA follows: TGTGCCAGCCGAGACGACAGGGAGCGGGATACGCAGTATTTT. Encoded protein: CASRDDRERDTQYF.

The J gene is TRBJ2-7, the V gene TRBV9; a weak D match, TRBD2 (5 bases). The germline V and J ends were trimmed by 3 bases and 1 base, with 14 bases remaining between them. Germline assignment: CDR1 SGDLS and CDR2 YYNGEE. This CDR3 is 15 amino acids long. The CDR3 spells CASSGINRGSYEQYF. CDR3 bases: TGTGCCAGCAGCGGCATTAACCGGGGATCCTACGAGCAGTACTTC.

This chain uses TRBV30 with TRBJ1-3; D gene unclear. There are 12 residues in the CDR3. Germline V lookup: CDR1 GTSNPN, CDR2 SVGIG (reference sequence). V was pared by 1 base and J by 3 bases, with 4 bases between. This CDR3 is CAWSAIGNTIYF. The DNA of the CDR3 is TGTGCCTGGAGTGCAATTGGAAACACCATATATTTT.

CDR3 region: CASSERGTLSNQPQHF. The CDR3 DNA sequence: TGTGCCAGCAGTGAAAGGGGGACATTAAGCAATCAGCCCCAGCATTTT. V usage is TRBV6-1 and J usage is TRBJ1-5; perhaps TRBD1 as D (6 bases). The CDR3 totals 16 residues. V was cut by 2 bases and J by 1 base, with 12 bases left in between. Germline V gives CDR1 MNHNS, CDR2 SASEGT.

The chain joins TRBV19 to TRBJ2-7; 9 bases map to TRBD1. This CDR3 is 12 amino acids long. The V and J ends lost 6 bases and 5 bases, in that order; junction bases with no gene match: 2. Germline V gene data show CDR1 as LNHDA and CDR2 as SQIVND (reference sequence). The CDR3 loop reads CASRGQGHEQYF. In nucleotides, the CDR3 is TGTGCCAGTAGGGGACAGGGCCACGAGCAGTACTTC.

The chain employs TRBV28 and TRBJ1-2; tentative D call: TRBD1 (5 bases). Deletions cut 10 bases from V and 3 bases from J, with 15 bases between. The CDR3 is 13 amino acids. Germline V CDR1 and CDR2: MDHEN, SYDVKM. DNA of the CDR3: TGTGCCATCCTAAGGGGTCGGGACTATGGCTACACCTTC. It yields the protein CAILRGRDYGYTF.

The V and J genes are TRBV6-5 and TRBJ2-2; 8 bases agree with TRBD2. The CDR3 totals 15 residues. The V gene end was trimmed by 8 bases and the J gene end by 4 bases; junction bases not matched to a gene: 9. The germline gives CDR1 MNHEY, CDR2 SVGAGI. The CDR3 DNA sequence: TGTGCCAGCTCCCTAGCGGGCACTACCACCGGGGAGCTGTTTTTT. Amino acids: CASSLAGTTTGELFF.

The chain is built from TRBV5-6 and TRBJ1-5, with 7 bases matching TRBD1. The junction had 6 bases not matched to a gene; V was cut back by 1 base and J by 5 bases. This CDR3 has 15 residues. Germline lookup yields CDR1 SGHDT and CDR2 YYEEEE. CDR3 nucleotides: TGTGCCAGCAGCTTGACGACAGGGAAGCATCAGCCCCAGCATTTT. This encodes CASSLTTGKHQPQHF. Full variable domain (rest looked up from reference TRBV5-6 and TRBJ1-5): DAGVTQSPTHLIKTRGQQVTLRCSPKSGHDTVSWYQQALGQGPQFIFQYYEEEERQRGNFPDRFSGHQFPNYSSELNVNALLLGDSALYLCASSLTTGKHQPQHFGDGTRLSIL.

V usage is TRBV6-1 and J usage is TRBJ2-5; 9 nucleotides align to TRBD2. The germline CDR1 and CDR2 sequences are MNHNS and SASEGT. The CDR3 sequence is 18 residues long. The J segment lost 5 bases and the V segment lost 3 bases, leaving 16 bases of the junction unmatched. This CDR3 is CASSDVLLAGGPAETQYF. CDR3 nucleotides: TGTGCCAGCAGTGACGTCCTCCTGGCGGGAGGGCCAGCCGAGACCCAGTACTTC.

The CDR3 spells CASSAQGSGANVLTF. CDR3 coding DNA: TGTGCCAGTAGTGCACAGGGGTCTGGGGCCAACGTCCTGACTTTC. The gene calls are TRBV19 and TRBJ2-6, with TRBD1 identical over 7 bases. Germline V gene sequence: CDR1 LNHDA, CDR2 SQIVND (reference sequence). V dropped 5 bases and J dropped 1; count of bases not matched to a gene: 2. This CDR3 region has 15 residues.

The chain joins TRBV27 to TRBJ2-5; TRBD1 matches at 7 bases. The CDR3 runs 14 residues. V shed 5 bases and J 3 bases; nucleotides not matched to a gene: 6. The germline V gene encodes CDR1 MNHEY and CDR2 SMNVEV (reference sequence). As DNA, the CDR3 is TGTGCCAGCAGTCCTTGGGACAGTAAAGAGACCCAGTACTTC. The encoded protein is CASSPWDSKETQYF.

This clone was observed a single time. This chain links TRBV27 with TRBJ1-5, with TRBD1 as a possible D gene (5 bases). V shed 2 bases and J shed 4 bases, with 12 bases lying between them. The CDR3 extends over 15 amino acids. CDR1 is MNHEY, CDR2 SMNVEV, per germline (reference sequence). The CDR3 DNA follows: TGTGCCAGCAGTTTAAGACAGAGCTATAATCAGCCCCAGCATTTT. Translated: CASSLRQSYNQPQHF.

The rearrangement uses TRBV4-1 and TRBJ1-5; D is perhaps TRBD1 (6 bases). This CDR3 has 15 residues. Trimming left V 0 bases short and J 4 bases short, with 10 bases between. The V gene's germline CDR1 is MGHRA and CDR2 YSYEKL. The CDR3 region has the DNA TGCGCCAGCAGCCAAGAGGGACACTTTAATCAGCCCCAGCATTTT. Translating gives CASSQEGHFNQPQHF.

The chain has TRBV14 and TRBJ1-5; 9 nucleotides match TRBD1. The V gene end was trimmed by 4 bases and the J gene end by 5 bases; junction bases not matched to a gene: 9. The CDR3 consists of 16 residues. CDR1 and CDR2 from the germline V gene are SGHDN and FVKESK. CDR3 sequence (DNA): TGTGCCAGCAGCCTTCGATTACAGGGGGCCGATCAGCCCCAGCATTTT. Its translation: CASSLRLQGADQPQHF. The full variable domain, in which reference TRBV14 and TRBJ1-5 provide the parts outside the CDR3, is EAGVTQFPSHSVIEKGQTVTLRCDPISGHDNLYWYRRVMGKEIKFLLHFVKESKQDESGMPNNRFLAERTGGTYSTLKVQPAELEDSGVYFCASSLRLQGADQPQHFGDGTRLSIL.

The chain employs TRBV12-2 and TRBJ1-1; the D call of TRBD1 is as the table states it, not checked on the DNA. TRBV12-2 has pseudogene status. The CDR3 extends over 15 amino acids. CDR3 region: CASRFTRGRNTEAFF. In nucleotides, the CDR3 is TGTGCAAGTCGCTTTACCAGGGGGCGGAACACTGAAGCTTTCTTT.

V and J are TRBV7-2 and TRBJ2-5; tentative D call: TRBD1 (5 bases). Germline CDR1 SGHTA, CDR2 FQGNSA. CDR3 size: 12 residues. V gave up 3 bases and J gave up 5 bases, with 7 bases separating them. CDR3 sequence reads: CASSFWGETQYF. CDR3 coding DNA: TGTGCCAGCAGCTTCTGGGGCGAGACCCAGTACTTC.

The chain recombines TRBV19 with TRBJ2-1, with a tentative D call TRBD1 (5 bases). The CDR3 has 12 amino acids. CDR1 LNHDA and CDR2 SQIVND come from the germline V gene (reference sequence). V was cut by 7 bases and J by 7 bases, with 11 bases left in between. The CDR3: CASTGIYNEQFF. CDR3 coding DNA: TGTGCCAGTACAGGGATCTATAATGAGCAGTTCTTC.

This clone came up once. The rearrangement links TRBV19 to TRBJ1-2; 10 bases agree with TRBD1. The V gene end was trimmed by 9 bases and the J gene end by 6 bases; junction bases not matched to a gene: 7. Germline assignment: CDR1 LNHDA and CDR2 SQIVND (reference sequence). The CDR3 has 13 amino acids. Here the CDR3 DNA reads TGTGCCAGCGGACAGGGGGATGTACATGGCTACACCTTC. Residues: CASGQGDVHGYTF.

The chain has TRBV6-5 and TRBJ1-5, with D perhaps matching TRBD1 (6 bases). The CDR3 has 14 amino acids. Trimming took off 4 bases at V and 5 bases at J, with 12 bases between the two ends. The germline gives CDR1 MNHEY, CDR2 SVGAGI. The CDR3 region has the DNA TGTGCCAGCAGTTCAACAGGGTTATATCAGCCCCAGCATTTT. Translated: CASSSTGLYQPQHF.

This clone was found once. The chain carries TRBV14 and TRBJ2-7, with a possible D match to TRBD2 (5 bases). This CDR3 spans 16 amino acids. Germline CDR1 SGHDN, CDR2 FVKESK. The ends were cut back, 0 bases at V and 1 base at J, with 13 bases in the middle. CDR3: CASSQDPRTPSYEQYF. Here the CDR3 DNA reads TGTGCCAGCAGCCAAGATCCACGGACTCCATCCTACGAGCAGTACTTC.

V gene TRBV21-1 combines with J gene TRBJ2-7; TRBD2, the table's D call, lacks a check against the DNA. TRBV21-1 constitutes a pseudogene. The CDR3 has 16 amino acids. The CDR3 bases are TGTGCCAGCAGCAAGTACCACCCTAGCGGTAGCTACGAGCAGTACTTC. Its protein is CASSKYHPSGSYEQYF.